These 22 T cell receptor beta chains came from one sample sequenced in a study of molecular identifiers for immune sequencing clone quantification. A single record per CDR3 protein comes from TCRdb applying MiXCR to the PCR reads. The sample shows about 330,000 distinct CDR3 sequences, roughly 24% of them seen only once. Sequenced material: naive CD8+ T cells from blood, with Jurkat cell RNA spiked in. The subset is: FACS-sorted CD8+CD4-CCR7+CD45RA+ naive T cells. Receptor source: a human donor in good health. Some libraries in this study had Jurkat cell RNA spiked in.

The chain employs TRBV5-6 and TRBJ1-4; no clear D gene. With 0 bases removed from V and 8 bases from J, the gap between germline ends came to 20 bases. CDR3 length equals 17 residues. Germline CDR1 reads SGHDT; CDR2 reads YYEEEE. The CDR3 loop reads CASSLEEGTDGSEKLFF. The CDR3 region has the DNA TGTGCCAGCAGCTTGGAGGAGGGTACAGACGGGAGCGAAAAACTGTTTTTT.

CDR3 sequence (DNA): TGTGCCAGCGAGGGGGTCGACTCCTACGAGCAGTACTTC. Protein sequence: CASEGVDSYEQYF. The chain is built from TRBV25-1 and TRBJ2-7; D perhaps matches TRBD1 (6 bases). V was shortened by 8 bases and J by 0 bases, with 11 bases between the two germline ends. The CDR3 loop spans 13 amino acids. CDR1 and CDR2 from the germline V gene are MGHDK and SYGVNS.

This clonotype occurred many times. V gene TRBV19 combines with J gene TRBJ1-2; 7 bases map to TRBD1. The germline V gene encodes CDR1 LNHDA and CDR2 SQIVND (reference sequence). This CDR3 contains 16 residues. V was clipped by 5 bases and J by 4 bases; unmatched bases: 13. CDR3 in DNA: TGTGCCAGTAGTGCTCGACAGGGTATCATCCCCTATGGCTACACCTTC. Residues: CASSARQGIIPYGYTF.

Many counts were recorded for this clonotype. The CDR3 spells CASSELGANTEAFF. CDR3 nucleotides: TGTGCCAGCAGTGAACTGGGGGCGAACACTGAAGCTTTCTTT. This rearrangement joins TRBV2 to TRBJ1-1; a weak D match, TRBD1 (6 bases). V was trimmed by 2 bases and J by 1 base, leaving 8 bases between them. The CDR3 is made up of 14 amino acids. Germline values: CDR1 SNHLY, CDR2 FYNNEI.

V usage is TRBV6-2 or TRBV6-3 and J usage is TRBJ2-7, with D perhaps TRBD1 (6 bases). The CDR3 length is 13 residues. The germline V gene has CDR1 MNHEY and CDR2 SVGEGT. Trimming took 2 bases from V and 3 from J, leaving 8 bases between them. CDR3: CASSYHRDYEQYF. The CDR3 DNA follows: TGTGCCAGCAGTTACCACAGGGACTACGAGCAGTACTTC.

The sample holds a few counts of this clonotype. V is TRBV14 and J is TRBJ1-5, with TRBD1 matching 7 bases. The CDR3 extends over 13 amino acids. The germline V gene has CDR1 SGHDN and CDR2 FVKESK. V lost 4 bases and J lost 7; bases outside the gene matches: 4. The CDR3 sequence: CASSLDRTQPQHF. The CDR3 nucleotides are TGTGCCAGCAGCCTGGACAGGACACAGCCCCAGCATTTT. Variable domain in full (rest from reference TRBV14 and TRBJ1-5): EAGVTQFPSHSVIEKGQTVTLRCDPISGHDNLYWYRRVMGKEIKFLLHFVKESKQDESGMPNNRFLAERTGGTYSTLKVQPAELEDSGVYFCASSLDRTQPQHFGDGTRLSIL.

CDR3 in DNA: TGCGCCCGCCGCCAAGCTCGGGGCCAGGCTACTTCACCCCTCCACTTT. Amino acids: CARRQARGQATSPLHF. The chain carries TRBV4-3 and TRBJ1-6; TRBD1 might be the D (5 bases). CDR1 LGHNA and CDR2 YSLEER come from the germline V gene. V was shortened by 11 bases and J by 9 bases, with 26 bases between the two germline ends. The CDR3 is 16 residues long.

The gene calls are TRBV13 and TRBJ1-5; no clear D gene. CDR3 size: 13 residues. Trimming took 5 bases from V and 6 from J, leaving 11 bases between them. Germline loops: CDR1 PRHDT, CDR2 FYEKMQ (reference sequence). CDR3 protein: CASSHLQGQPQHF. The CDR3 DNA is TGTGCCAGCAGCCACCTACAAGGTCAGCCCCAGCATTTT. The whole variable domain, remainder taken from reference TRBV13 and TRBJ1-5, is AAGVIQSPRHLIKEKRETATLKCYPIPRHDTVYWYQQGPGQDPQFLISFYEKMQSDKGSIPDRFSAQQFSDYHSELNMSSLELGDSALYFCASSHLQGQPQHFGDGTRLSIL.

Only a few counts were recorded for this clonotype. The chain links TRBV7-2 to TRBJ1-6, with D uncertain. Trimming cost V 5 bases and J 10 bases, with 12 bases left between them. CDR3 size: 13 residues. Germline CDR1 SGHTA, CDR2 FQGNSA. The CDR3, as DNA: TGTGCCAGCAGCCAGGCCGGTAACTCACCCCTCCACTTT. Amino acids: CASSQAGNSPLHF.

As concerns this clonotype: A read error is possible here, since a much larger clone lies one base away. The CDR3 carries no conserved terminal phenylalanine or tryptophan, so it likely arises from a read error. The chain combines TRBV7-9 with TRBJ2-7, with 7 bases that match TRBD1. V lost 6 bases and J lost 0; bases outside the gene matches: 5. The germline gives CDR1 SEHNR, CDR2 FQNEAQ (reference sequence). The CDR3 length is 14 residues. The CDR3 spells CASSPDRASYEQYS. The CDR3, as DNA: TGTGCCAGCAGTCCAGACAGGGCCTCCTACGAGCAGTACTCC.

The CDR3 bases are TGTGCCAGCAGCTTAGGCCAAGCAGGGGTATACGAGCAGTACTTC. Its protein product is CASSLGQAGVYEQYF. This chain connects TRBV11-2 to TRBJ2-7, with a weak D call TRBD1 (6 bases). CDR3 length: 15 residues. V was pared by 1 base and J by 4 bases, with 14 bases between. Germline loops: CDR1 SGHAT, CDR2 FQNNGV.

Comments on this clonotype: Germline is not matched at one junction end, which may reflect a read error. The V call is TRBV18, the J call TRBJ1-1; no firm D call. This CDR3 region has 13 residues. Per germline, CDR1 KGHSH and CDR2 LQKENI. The CDR3 is CASSIPENTEAYF. The CDR3 DNA reads TGTGCCAGCAGCATCCCAGAGAACACTGAAGCTTACTTT. The entire variable domain, with the rest obtained from reference TRBV18 and TRBJ1-1, is as follows: NAGVMQNPRHLVRRRGQEARLRCSPMKGHSHVYWYRQLPEEGLKFMVYLQKENIIDESGMPKERFSAEFPKEGPSILRIQQVVRGDSAAYFCASSIPENTEAYFGQGTRLTVV.

This clonotype occurred many times. V gene TRBV7-6 combines with J gene TRBJ2-3, with D unresolved. V was clipped by 3 bases and J by 0 bases, with 7 bases between them. This CDR3 region has 14 residues. Germline V gene sequence: CDR1 SGHVS, CDR2 FNYEAQ. The CDR3 coding sequence is TGTGCCAGCAGCTTTTTGGCGAGCACAGATACGCAGTATTTT. It translates to CASSFLASTDTQYF.

The V gene is TRBV27, the J gene TRBJ1-3; the D is unclear. Trimming shortened V by 3 bases and J by 0 bases, and 3 bases separated the two germline ends. The CDR3 covers 13 residues. Germline lookup yields CDR1 MNHEY and CDR2 SMNVEV (reference sequence). This CDR3 is CASSLGSGNTIYF. CDR3 in DNA: TGTGCCAGCAGTTTGGGCTCTGGAAACACCATATATTTT.

The table lists this clonotype with a count of one. The rearrangement joins TRBV29-1 to TRBJ2-1; D call uncertain. The germline V gene encodes CDR1 SQVTM and CDR2 ANQGSEA. Trimming stripped 7 bases from V and 6 bases from J, with 10 bases between. The CDR3 loop spans 11 amino acids. The CDR3 loop reads CSAEWCNEQFF. The CDR3 nucleotides are TGCAGCGCAGAGTGGTGCAATGAGCAGTTCTTC.

As concerns this clonotype: Sequence at one end of the junction differs from germline and may be a read error. This chain uses TRBV4-1 with TRBJ2-5; perhaps TRBD1 as D (5 bases). Germline CDR1 and CDR2: MGHRA and YSYEKL. This CDR3 has 16 residues. The CDR3 DNA is TGCACCAGCAGCCAACGGATGACAGAAATCCCAGACACCCACTACTTC. Translation: CTSSQRMTEIPDTHYF.

A note on this clonotype: One end of the junction does not line up with germline, which may come from a read error. The rearrangement links TRBV4-3 to TRBJ2-2; 11 bases are shared with TRBD2. This CDR3 has 17 residues. The germline gives CDR1 LGHNA, CDR2 YSLEER. This CDR3 reads CACSQDSGGAWAGELFF. The CDR3 bases are TGCGCCTGCAGCCAAGATAGCGGGGGGGCTTGGGCCGGGGAGCTGTTTTTT.

This clonotype has just a few counts. The rearrangement links TRBV11-2 to TRBJ2-1, with no clear D. The CDR3 consists of 13 residues. Germline V gives CDR1 SGHAT, CDR2 FQNNGV. The V and J ends lost 2 bases and 3 bases respectively, with 5 bases between them. The CDR3, as DNA: TGTGCCAGCAGCTTAAGACTCTACAATGAGCAGTTCTTC. Translating gives CASSLRLYNEQFF. The full variable domain, with the rest looked up from reference TRBV11-2 and TRBJ2-1, is EAGVAQSPRYKIIEKRQSVAFWCNPISGHATLYWYQQILGQGPKLLIQFQNNGVVDDSQLPKDRFSAERLKGVDSTLKIQPAKLEDSAVYLCASSLRLYNEQFFGPGTRLTVL.

This clonotype was seen repeatedly, ten times or more. The chain combines TRBV5-4 with TRBJ1-2; a weak D match, TRBD1 (6 bases). This CDR3 comprises 13 residues. Trimming stripped 7 bases from V and 7 bases from J, with 17 bases between. CDR1 is SGHNT, CDR2 YYREEE, per germline (reference sequence). The CDR3 DNA follows: TGTGCCAGCGGCACGGGGGGCACGAGTGGCTACACCTTC. This codes for CASGTGGTSGYTF.

Turning to this clonotype: A much larger clone is a single base away; this may be a read error. This chain uses TRBV23-1 with TRBJ2-3; 10 bases are shared with TRBD1. TRBV23-1 is sorted into the ORF group, with uncertain function. The CDR3 consists of 18 residues. The chain's CDR3 is CASSRQPRQGAGTETQYF. In DNA, the CDR3 is TGCGCCAGCAGTCGCCAACCGAGACAGGGGGCCGGCACAGAAACGCAGTATTTT.

As for this clonotype: The junction and the germline gene differ at one end; a read error may be behind it. The V gene is TRBV27, the J gene TRBJ2-3, with D unresolved. The CDR3 runs to 16 residues. Germline CDR1 MNHEY, CDR2 SMNVEV (reference sequence). CDR3 DNA sequence: TGTGCCAGCAGTTTTCTTGGTGTCACTGACACAGATGCGCAGTATTTT. This codes for CASSFLGVTDTDAQYF.

The chain carries TRBV2 and TRBJ2-3, with no clear D. This CDR3 is 15 amino acids long. The germline V gene encodes CDR1 SNHLY and CDR2 FYNNEI. Trimming stripped 8 bases from V and 0 bases from J, with 15 bases between. Here the CDR3 DNA reads TGTGCCAGCTCCGCCGCCACAGTAAGCACAGATACGCAGTATTTT. It is translated as CASSAATVSTDTQYF.